The entry that follows covers one TCR beta chain sequence. As yet, its antigen is unknown. This sample was taken from a study of cytomegalovirus exposure and HLA in healthy donors. PCR was performed using 60 Vbeta and 13 Jbeta primers. Here immunoSEQ multiplex PCR was the method, and the copy in TCRdb shows in-frame clones only, minus some. Of some 130,000 clones listed, approximately 80% are singletons. Notes on the study in general: Several V segments, TRBV6-2 and TRBV6-3 among them, could not be told apart and were dropped.

This CDR3 comprises 14 residues. Trimming took off 6 bases at V and 5 bases at J, with 17 bases between the two ends. The germline V gene encodes CDR1 MDHEN and CDR2 SYDVKM. The chain couples TRBV28 to TRBJ2-7; tentatively, D is TRBD2 (6 bases). This TCR was sampled from a man between 25 and 39 years old in good health and CMV-seronegative. The sample was PBMCs. CDR3 loop: CASSYPGTQDEQYF. In DNA form, the CDR3 reads TGTGCCAGCAGCTATCCCGGGACTCAGGACGAGCAGTACTTC. The full variable domain, with the rest looked up from reference TRBV28 and TRBJ2-7, is DVKVTQSSRYLVKRTGEKVFLECVQDMDHENMFWYRQDPGLGLRLIYFSYDVKMKEKGDIPEGYSVSREKKERFSLILESASTNQTSMYLCASSYPGTQDEQYFGPGTRLTVT.